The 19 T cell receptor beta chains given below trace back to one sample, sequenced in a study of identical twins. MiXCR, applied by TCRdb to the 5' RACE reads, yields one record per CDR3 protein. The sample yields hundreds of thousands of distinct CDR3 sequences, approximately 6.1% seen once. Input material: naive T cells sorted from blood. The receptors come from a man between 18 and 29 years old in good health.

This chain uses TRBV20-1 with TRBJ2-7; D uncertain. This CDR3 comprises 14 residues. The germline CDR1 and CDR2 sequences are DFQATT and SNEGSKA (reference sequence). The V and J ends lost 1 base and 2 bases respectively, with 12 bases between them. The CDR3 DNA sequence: TGCAGTGCTAGAGGGGAAATTGGCCCCTACGAGCAGTACTTC. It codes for CSARGEIGPYEQYF.

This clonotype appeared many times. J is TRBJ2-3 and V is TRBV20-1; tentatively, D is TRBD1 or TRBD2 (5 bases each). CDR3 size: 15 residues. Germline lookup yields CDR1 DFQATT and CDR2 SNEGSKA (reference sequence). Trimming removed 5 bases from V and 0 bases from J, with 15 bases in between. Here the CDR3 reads CSAFRDHLSTDTQYF. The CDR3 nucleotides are TGCAGTGCTTTCCGGGACCACCTTAGCACAGATACGCAGTATTTT.

The CDR3 loop reads CAISERSRAGDSSLFF. For the CDR3, the DNA is TGTGCCATCAGTGAGAGATCCAGAGCGGGAGACTCGAGTCTGTTCTTC. V usage is TRBV10-3 and J usage is TRBJ2-1, with TRBD2 identical over 8 bases. The length of the CDR3 is 16 residues. Looked up from germline, CDR1 is ENHRY and CDR2 is SYGVKD. V was clipped by 2 bases and J by 15 bases; unmatched bases: 18.

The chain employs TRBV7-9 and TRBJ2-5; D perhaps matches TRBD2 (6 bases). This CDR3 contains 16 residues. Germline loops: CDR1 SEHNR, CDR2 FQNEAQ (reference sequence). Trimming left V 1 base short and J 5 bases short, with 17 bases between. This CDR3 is CASSLVEGSIGETQYF. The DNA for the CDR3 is TGTGCCAGCAGCTTAGTGGAGGGGTCGATCGGGGAGACCCAGTACTTC.

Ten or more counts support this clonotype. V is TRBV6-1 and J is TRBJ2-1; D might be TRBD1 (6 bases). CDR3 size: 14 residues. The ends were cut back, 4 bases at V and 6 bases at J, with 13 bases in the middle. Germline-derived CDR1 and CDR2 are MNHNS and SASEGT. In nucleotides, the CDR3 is TGTGCCAGCAGTGGAACGACAGGTATCAATGAGCAGTTCTTC. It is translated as CASSGTTGINEQFF.

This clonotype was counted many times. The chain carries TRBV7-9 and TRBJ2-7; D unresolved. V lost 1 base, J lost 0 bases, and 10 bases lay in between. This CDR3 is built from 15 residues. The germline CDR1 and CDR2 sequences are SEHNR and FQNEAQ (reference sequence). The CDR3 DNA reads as TGTGCCAGCAGCTTAGTGGGTCGGTCCTCCTACGAGCAGTACTTC. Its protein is CASSLVGRSSYEQYF.

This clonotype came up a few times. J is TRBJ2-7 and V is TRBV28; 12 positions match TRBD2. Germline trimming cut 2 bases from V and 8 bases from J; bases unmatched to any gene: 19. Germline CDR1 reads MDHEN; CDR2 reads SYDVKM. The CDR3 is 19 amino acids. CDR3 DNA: TGTGCCAGCAGTTTACGGCTAGCGGGAGGGCCATCGGTTAAAGAGCAGCAGTACTTC. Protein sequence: CASSLRLAGGPSVKEQQYF.

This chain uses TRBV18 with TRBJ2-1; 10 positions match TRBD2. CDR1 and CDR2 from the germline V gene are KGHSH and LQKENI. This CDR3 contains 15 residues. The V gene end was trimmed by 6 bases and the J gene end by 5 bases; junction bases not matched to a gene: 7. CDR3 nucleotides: TGTGCCAGCTCCGAACTAGCGGGGAATAACAATGAGCAGTTCTTC. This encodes CASSELAGNNNEQFF.

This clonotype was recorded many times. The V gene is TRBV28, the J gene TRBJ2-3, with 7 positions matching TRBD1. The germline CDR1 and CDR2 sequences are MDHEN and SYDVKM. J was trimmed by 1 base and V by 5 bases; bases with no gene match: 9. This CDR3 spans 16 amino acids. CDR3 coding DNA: TGTGCCAGCAGTCCCCCGTGGACAGGCCGCACAGATACGCAGTATTTT. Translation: CASSPPWTGRTDTQYF.

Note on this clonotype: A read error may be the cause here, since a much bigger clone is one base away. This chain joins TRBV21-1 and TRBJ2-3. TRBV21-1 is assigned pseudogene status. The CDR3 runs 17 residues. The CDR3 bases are TGTTCCAGCAGCAAAGTATCGGCCAAATCTAGCACAGATACGCAGTATTTT. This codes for CSSSKVSAKSSTDTQYF.

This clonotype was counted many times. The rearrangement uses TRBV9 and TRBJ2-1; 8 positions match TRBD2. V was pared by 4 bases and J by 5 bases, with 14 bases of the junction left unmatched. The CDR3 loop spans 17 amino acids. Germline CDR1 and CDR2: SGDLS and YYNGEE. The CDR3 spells CASSLPPAGGSDNEQFF. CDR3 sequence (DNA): TGTGCCAGCAGCCTCCCCCCTGCGGGAGGAAGCGACAATGAGCAGTTCTTC. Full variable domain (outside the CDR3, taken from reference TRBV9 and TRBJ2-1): DSGVTQTPKHLITATGQRVTLRCSPRSGDLSVYWYQQSLDQGLQFLIQYYNGEERAKGNILERFSAQQFPDLHSELNLSSLELGDSALYFCASSLPPAGGSDNEQFFGPGTRLTVL.

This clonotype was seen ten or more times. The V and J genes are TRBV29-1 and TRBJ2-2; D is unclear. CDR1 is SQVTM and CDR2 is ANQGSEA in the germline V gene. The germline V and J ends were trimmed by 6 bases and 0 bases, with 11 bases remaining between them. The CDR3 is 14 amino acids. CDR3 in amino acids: CSVARAPNTGELFF. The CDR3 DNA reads TGCAGCGTGGCAAGAGCTCCGAACACCGGGGAGCTGTTTTTT.

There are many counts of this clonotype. The CDR3 DNA follows: TGCGCCAGCAGCACCGGGCCCACCGGGGAGCTGTTTTTT. Amino acids: CASSTGPTGELFF. This chain uses TRBV5-1 with TRBJ2-2; D uncertain. Germline lookup yields CDR1 SGHRS and CDR2 YFSETQ. Trimming shortened V by 4 bases and J by 4 bases, and 8 bases separated the two germline ends. The CDR3 is 13 amino acids.

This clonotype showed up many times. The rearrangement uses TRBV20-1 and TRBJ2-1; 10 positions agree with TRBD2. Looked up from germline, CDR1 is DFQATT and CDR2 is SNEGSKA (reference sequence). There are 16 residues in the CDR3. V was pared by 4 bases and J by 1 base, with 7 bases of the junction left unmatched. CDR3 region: CSATHLAGESYNEQFF. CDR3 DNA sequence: TGCAGTGCTACCCACCTAGCGGGGGAATCCTACAATGAGCAGTTCTTC.

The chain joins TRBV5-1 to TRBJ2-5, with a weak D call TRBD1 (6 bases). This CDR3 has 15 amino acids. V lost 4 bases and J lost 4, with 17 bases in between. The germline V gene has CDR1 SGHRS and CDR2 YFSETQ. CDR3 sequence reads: CASSPSTGTGETQYF. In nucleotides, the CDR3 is TGCGCCAGCAGCCCGTCGACAGGCACAGGAGAGACCCAGTACTTC. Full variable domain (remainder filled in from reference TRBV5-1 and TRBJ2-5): KAGVTQTPRYLIKTRGQQVTLSCSPISGHRSVSWYQQTPGQGLQFLFEYFSETQRNKGNFPGRFSGRQFSNSRSEMNVSTLELGDSALYLCASSPSTGTGETQYFGPGTRLLVL.

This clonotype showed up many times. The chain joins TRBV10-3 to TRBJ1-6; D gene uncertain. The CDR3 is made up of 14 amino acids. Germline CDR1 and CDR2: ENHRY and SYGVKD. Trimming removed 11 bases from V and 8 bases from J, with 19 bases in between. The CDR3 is CAVRVAAADSPLHF. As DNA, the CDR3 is TGTGCCGTACGCGTGGCAGCAGCAGATTCACCCCTCCACTTT.

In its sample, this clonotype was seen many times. CDR3 sequence: CASSHGSTYNEQFF. For the CDR3, the DNA is TGCGCCAGCAGCCACGGGAGTACCTACAATGAGCAGTTCTTC. The chain combines TRBV5-1 with TRBJ2-1; D perhaps matches TRBD2 (6 bases). V lost 4 bases, J lost 2 bases, and 10 bases lay in between. The V gene's germline CDR1 is SGHRS and CDR2 YFSETQ. CDR3 length equals 14 residues.

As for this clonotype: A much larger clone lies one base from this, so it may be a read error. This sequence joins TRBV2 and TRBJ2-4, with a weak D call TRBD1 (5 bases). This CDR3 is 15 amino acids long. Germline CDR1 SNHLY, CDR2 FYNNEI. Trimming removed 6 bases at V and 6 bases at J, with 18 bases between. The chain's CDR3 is CASRRLEQDRNIQYF. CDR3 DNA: TGTGCCAGCAGGCGCCTGGAACAGGATAGAAACATTCAGTACTTC.

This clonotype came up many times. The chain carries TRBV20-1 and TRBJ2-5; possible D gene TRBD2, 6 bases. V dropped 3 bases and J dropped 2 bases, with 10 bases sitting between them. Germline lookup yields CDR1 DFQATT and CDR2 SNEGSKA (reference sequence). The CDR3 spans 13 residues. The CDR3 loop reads CSASGLAQETQYF. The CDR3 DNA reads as TGCAGTGCTAGTGGTCTAGCGCAAGAGACCCAGTACTTC.